This TCR beta chain derives from a study of blood T cell repertoires in COVID-19. Background on the study: Some COVID-19 samples were acute and others convalescent; all came from the United States, Italy and Spain. The cDNA or gDNA used as material had been derived from T cells, B-cell-depleted T cells, or PBMCs.

Authors' processing steps: Estimation of nucleated cell counts relied on the amplification of reference gene primers. Some clones are missing from TCRdb's copy, which holds only in-frame ones; the method was immunoSEQ multiplex PCR. V, J and clone size derive from that table, while D and trimming were established from the DNA sequence. The repertoire has approximately 160,000 clones, roughly 90% of them found once; the top ten carry over 15%. The CDR3 length is 15 residues. The V call is TRBV12-1, the J call TRBJ1-1. TRBV12-1 is a pseudogene segment. The sequence derives from a man aged 55 to 70 with active or convalescent COVID-19. The sample comprised peripheral blood. The CDR3 region has the DNA TGTGCCAGCAGCTTTGTTCACGGTGAGAACACTGAAGCTTTCTTT. It encodes CASSFVHGENTEAFF.